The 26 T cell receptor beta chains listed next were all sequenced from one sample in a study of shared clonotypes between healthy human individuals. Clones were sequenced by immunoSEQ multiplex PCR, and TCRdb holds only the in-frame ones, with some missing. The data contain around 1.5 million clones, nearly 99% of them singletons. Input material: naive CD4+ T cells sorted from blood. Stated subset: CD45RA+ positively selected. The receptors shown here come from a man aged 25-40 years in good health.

The CDR3 nucleotides are TGTGCCAGCAGATCAACAGGGGGTGCTGGAAACACCATATATTTT. Translated, it gives CASRSTGGAGNTIYF. The chain has TRBV2 and TRBJ1-3; 8 nucleotides match TRBD1. The CDR3 is 15 residues long. The V gene end was trimmed by 6 bases and the J gene end by 2 bases; junction bases not matched to a gene: 6. Germline CDR1 and CDR2: SNHLY and FYNNEI.

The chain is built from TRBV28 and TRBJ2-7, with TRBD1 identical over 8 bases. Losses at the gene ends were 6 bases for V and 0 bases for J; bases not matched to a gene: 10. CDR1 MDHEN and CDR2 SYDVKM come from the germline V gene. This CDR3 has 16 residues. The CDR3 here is CASSARQGSSSYEQYF. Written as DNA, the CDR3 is TGTGCCAGCAGCGCAAGACAGGGGTCTAGCTCCTACGAGCAGTACTTC.

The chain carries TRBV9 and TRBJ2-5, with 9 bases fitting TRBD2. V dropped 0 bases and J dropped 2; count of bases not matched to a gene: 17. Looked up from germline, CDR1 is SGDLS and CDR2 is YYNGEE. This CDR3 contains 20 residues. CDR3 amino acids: CASSVATLSRGTSPQETQYF. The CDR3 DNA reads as TGTGCCAGCAGCGTAGCTACGTTGAGCAGGGGGACTAGCCCTCAAGAGACCCAGTACTTC.

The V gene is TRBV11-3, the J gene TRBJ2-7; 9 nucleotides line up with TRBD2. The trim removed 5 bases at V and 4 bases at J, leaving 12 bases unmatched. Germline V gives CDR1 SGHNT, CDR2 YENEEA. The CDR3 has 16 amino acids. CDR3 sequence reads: CASSPELAGQKYEQYF. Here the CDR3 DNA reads TGTGCCAGCAGCCCAGAACTAGCGGGCCAAAAATACGAGCAGTACTTC. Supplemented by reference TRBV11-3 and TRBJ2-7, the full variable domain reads EAGVVQSPRYKIIEKKQPVAFWCNPISGHNTLYWYLQNLGQGPELLIRYENEEAVDDSQLPKDRFSAERLKGVDSTLKIQPAELGDSAVYLCASSPELAGQKYEQYFGPGTRLTVT.

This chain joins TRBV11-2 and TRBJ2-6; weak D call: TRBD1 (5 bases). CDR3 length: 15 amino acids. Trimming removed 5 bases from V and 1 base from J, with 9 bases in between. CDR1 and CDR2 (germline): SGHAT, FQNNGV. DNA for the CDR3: TGTGCCAGCAGCCCTAAGGGGTCTGGGGCCAACGTCCTGACTTTC. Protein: CASSPKGSGANVLTF.

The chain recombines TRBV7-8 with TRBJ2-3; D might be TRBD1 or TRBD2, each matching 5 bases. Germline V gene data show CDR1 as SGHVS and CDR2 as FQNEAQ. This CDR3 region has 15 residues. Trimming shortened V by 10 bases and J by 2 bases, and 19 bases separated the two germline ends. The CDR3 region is CATTRTPGTTDTQYF. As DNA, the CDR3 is TGTGCCACTACGCGGACCCCGGGGACCACAGATACGCAGTATTTT. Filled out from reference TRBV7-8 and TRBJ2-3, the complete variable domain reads GAGVSQSPRYKVAKRGQDVALRCDPISGHVSLFWYQQALGQGPEFLTYFQNEAQLDKSGLPSDRFFAERPEGSVSTLKIQRTQQEDSAVYLCATTRTPGTTDTQYFGPGTRLTVL.

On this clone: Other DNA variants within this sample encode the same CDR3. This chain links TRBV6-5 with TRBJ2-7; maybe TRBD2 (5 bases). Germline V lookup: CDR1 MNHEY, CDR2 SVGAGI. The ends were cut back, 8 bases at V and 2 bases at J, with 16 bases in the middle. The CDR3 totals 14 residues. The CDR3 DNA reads TGTGCCAGCTCTCCATCGGGGTCACCCTACGAGCAGTACTTC. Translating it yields CASSPSGSPYEQYF.

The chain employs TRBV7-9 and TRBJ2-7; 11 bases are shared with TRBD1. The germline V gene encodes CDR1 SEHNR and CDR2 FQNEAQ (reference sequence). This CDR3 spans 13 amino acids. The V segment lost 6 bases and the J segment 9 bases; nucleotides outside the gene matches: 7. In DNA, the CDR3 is TGTGCCAGCAGACCGCCGGGACAGGGGGGGCAGTACTTC. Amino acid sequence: CASRPPGQGGQYF.

CDR3 sequence (DNA): TGTGCCAGCTCACCATTGGGGGGGACTTCCTCCTACGAGCAGTACTTC. Amino acids: CASSPLGGTSSYEQYF. The chain carries TRBV18 and TRBJ2-7, with 7 bases identical to TRBD2. Germline V gene sequence: CDR1 KGHSH, CDR2 LQKENI. The V gene end was trimmed by 2 bases and the J gene end by 0 bases; junction bases not matched to a gene: 7. The CDR3 loop spans 16 amino acids.

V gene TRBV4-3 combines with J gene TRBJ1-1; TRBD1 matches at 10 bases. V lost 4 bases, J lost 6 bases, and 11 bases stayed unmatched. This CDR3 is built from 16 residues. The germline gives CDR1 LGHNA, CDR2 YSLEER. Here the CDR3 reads CASSRVDRGMFAEAFF. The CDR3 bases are TGCGCCAGCAGCCGAGTGGACAGGGGGATGTTCGCTGAAGCTTTCTTT.

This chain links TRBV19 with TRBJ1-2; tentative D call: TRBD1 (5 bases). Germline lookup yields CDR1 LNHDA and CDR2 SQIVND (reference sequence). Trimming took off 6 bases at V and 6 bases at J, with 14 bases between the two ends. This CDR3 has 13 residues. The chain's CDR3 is CASSRGNLDGYTF. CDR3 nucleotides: TGTGCCAGTAGCCGGGGGAACCTGGATGGCTACACCTTC.

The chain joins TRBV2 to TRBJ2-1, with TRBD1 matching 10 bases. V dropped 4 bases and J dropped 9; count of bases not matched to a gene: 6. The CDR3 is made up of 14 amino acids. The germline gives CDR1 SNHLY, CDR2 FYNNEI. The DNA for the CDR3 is TGTGCCAGCAGTGCCGGGACAGGGGAAGGTGAGCAGTTCTTC. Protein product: CASSAGTGEGEQFF.

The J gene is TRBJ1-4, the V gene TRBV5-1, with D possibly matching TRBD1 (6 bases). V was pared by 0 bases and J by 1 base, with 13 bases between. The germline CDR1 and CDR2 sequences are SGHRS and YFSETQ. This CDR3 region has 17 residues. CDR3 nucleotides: TGCGCCAGCAGCTTGGTCCCCGGGGGCGTAACTAATGAAAAACTGTTTTTT. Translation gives CASSLVPGGVTNEKLFF.

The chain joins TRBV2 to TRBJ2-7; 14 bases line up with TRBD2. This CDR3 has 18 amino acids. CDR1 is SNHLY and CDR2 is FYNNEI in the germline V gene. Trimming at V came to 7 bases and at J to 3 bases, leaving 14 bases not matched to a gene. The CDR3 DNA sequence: TGTGCCAGCACCCAAGGACTAGCGGGAGGCCCTTATCTCTACGAGCAGTACTTC. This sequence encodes CASTQGLAGGPYLYEQYF. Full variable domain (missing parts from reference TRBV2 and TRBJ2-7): EPEVTQTPSHQVTQMGQEVILRCVPISNHLYFYWYRQILGQKVEFLVSFYNNEISEKSEIFDDQFSVERPDGSNFTLKIRSTKLEDSAMYFCASTQGLAGGPYLYEQYFGPGTRLTVT.

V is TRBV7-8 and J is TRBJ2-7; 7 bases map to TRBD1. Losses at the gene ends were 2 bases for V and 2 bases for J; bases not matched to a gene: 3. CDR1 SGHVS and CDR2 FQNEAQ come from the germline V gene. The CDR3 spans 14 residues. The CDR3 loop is CASSLQTGTYEQYF. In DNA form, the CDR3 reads TGTGCCAGCAGCTTACAGACAGGGACCTACGAGCAGTACTTC.

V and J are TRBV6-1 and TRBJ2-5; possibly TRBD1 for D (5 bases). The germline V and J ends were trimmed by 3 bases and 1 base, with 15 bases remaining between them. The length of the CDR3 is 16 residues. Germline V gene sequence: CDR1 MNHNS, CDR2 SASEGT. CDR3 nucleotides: TGTGCCAGCAGTGAGACTCCAGGACACCTCCAAGAGACCCAGTACTTC. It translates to CASSETPGHLQETQYF.

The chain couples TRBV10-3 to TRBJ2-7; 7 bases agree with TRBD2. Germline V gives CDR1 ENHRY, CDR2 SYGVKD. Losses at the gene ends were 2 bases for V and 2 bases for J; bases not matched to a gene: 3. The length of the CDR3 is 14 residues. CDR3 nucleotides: TGTGCCATCAGTGAGCCCCGGGAGGCCTACGAGCAGTACTTC. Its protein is CAISEPREAYEQYF.

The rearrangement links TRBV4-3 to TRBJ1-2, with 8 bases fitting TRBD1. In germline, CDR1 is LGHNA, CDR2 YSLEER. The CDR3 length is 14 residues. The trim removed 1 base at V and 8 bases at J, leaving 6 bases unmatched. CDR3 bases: TGCGCCAGCAGCCAAGCCAGGGGGCGCGGGGGCTACACCTTC. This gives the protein CASSQARGRGGYTF.

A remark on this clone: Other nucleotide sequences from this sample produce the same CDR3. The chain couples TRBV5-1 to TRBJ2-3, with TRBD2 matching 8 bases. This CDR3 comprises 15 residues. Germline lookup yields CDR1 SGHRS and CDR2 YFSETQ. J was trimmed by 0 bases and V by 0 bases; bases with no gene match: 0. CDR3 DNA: TGCGCCAGCAGCTTGGGACTAGCGAGCACAGATACGCAGTATTTT. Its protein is CASSLGLASTDTQYF.

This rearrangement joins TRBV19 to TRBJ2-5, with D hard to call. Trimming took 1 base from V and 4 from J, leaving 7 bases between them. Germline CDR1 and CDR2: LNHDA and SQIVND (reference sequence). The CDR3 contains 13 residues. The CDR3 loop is CASSIVGRETQYF. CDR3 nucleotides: TGTGCCAGTAGTATAGTGGGCCGAGAGACCCAGTACTTC.

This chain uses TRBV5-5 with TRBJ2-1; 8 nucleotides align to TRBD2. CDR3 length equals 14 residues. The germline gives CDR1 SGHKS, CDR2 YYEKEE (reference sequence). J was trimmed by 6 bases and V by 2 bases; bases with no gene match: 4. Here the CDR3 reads CASSFGLASNEQFF. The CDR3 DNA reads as TGTGCCAGCAGCTTTGGACTAGCCTCCAATGAGCAGTTCTTC. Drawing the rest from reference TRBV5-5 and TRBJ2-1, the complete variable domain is DAGVTQSPTHLIKTRGQQVTLRCSPISGHKSVSWYQQVLGQGPQFIFQYYEKEERGRGNFPDRFSARQFPNYSSELNVNALLLGDSALYLCASSFGLASNEQFFGPGTRLTVL.

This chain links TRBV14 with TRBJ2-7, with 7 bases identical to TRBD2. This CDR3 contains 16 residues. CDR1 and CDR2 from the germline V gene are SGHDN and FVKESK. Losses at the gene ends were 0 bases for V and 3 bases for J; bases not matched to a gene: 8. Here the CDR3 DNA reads TGTGCCAGCAGCCAAGAGGCAGGAGCGGGACTCTACGAGCAGTACTTC. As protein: CASSQEAGAGLYEQYF.

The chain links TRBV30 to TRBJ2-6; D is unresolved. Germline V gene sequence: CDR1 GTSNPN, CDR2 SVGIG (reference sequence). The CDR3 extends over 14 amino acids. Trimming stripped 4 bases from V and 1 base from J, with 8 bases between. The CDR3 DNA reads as TGTGCCTGGAACAGACTGTCTGGGGCCAACGTCCTGACTTTC. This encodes CAWNRLSGANVLTF.

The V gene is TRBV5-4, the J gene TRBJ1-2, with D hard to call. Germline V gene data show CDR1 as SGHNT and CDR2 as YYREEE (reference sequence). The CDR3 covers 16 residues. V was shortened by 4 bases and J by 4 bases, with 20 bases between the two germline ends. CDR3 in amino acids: CASSHFVGDTFYGYTF. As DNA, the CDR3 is TGTGCCAGCAGCCACTTCGTGGGAGACACCTTCTATGGCTACACCTTC.

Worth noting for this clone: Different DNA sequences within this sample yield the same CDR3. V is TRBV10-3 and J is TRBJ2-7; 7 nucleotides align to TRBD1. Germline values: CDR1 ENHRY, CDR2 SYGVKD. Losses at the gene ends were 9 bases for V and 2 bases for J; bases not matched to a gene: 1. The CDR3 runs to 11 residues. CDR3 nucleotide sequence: TGTGCCATTGGACAGGCCTACGAGCAGTACTTC. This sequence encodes CAIGQAYEQYF.

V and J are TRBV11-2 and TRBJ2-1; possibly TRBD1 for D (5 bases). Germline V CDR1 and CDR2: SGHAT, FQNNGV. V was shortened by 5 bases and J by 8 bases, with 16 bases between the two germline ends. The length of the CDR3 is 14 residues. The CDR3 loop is CASSPRSWGDEQFF. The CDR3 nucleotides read TGTGCCAGCAGCCCTCGGTCCTGGGGCGATGAGCAGTTCTTC.